This is a list of T cell receptor beta chains from one sample in a study of blood T cells in healthy people across ages. One entry per CDR3 protein results from TCRdb running MiXCR on the 5' RACE reads. The table shows roughly 650,000 distinct CDR3 sequences, with approximately 30% occurring only once. The sample was blood. The origin of the receptors is a woman aged 80 or older in good health. The CDR3 runs from the conserved cysteine through the conserved F or W. The D gene is left open where the match is weak. Only some rows state a clone size, as once, few, many or a class for expanded clones.

D gene	clone size	V gene	J gene	CDR3 protein	CDR3 DNA
TRBD2	NA	TRBV11-2	TRBJ2-7	CASSPRLAGGHYEQYF	TGTGCCAGCAGCCCCCGACTAGCGGGAGGCCACTACGAGCAGTACTTC
NA	many	TRBV7-9	TRBJ2-5	CASSFKETQYF	TGTGCCAGCAGCTTCAAAGAGACCCAGTACTTC
NA	few	TRBV5-8	TRBJ1-2	CASSLRVTDYTF	TGTGCCAGCAGCTTGCGAGTCACAGACTACACCTTC
NA	NA	TRBV30	TRBJ2-7	CAWSGGALYEQYF	TGTGCCTGGAGTGGAGGAGCCCTTTACGAGCAGTACTTC
TRBD1	many	TRBV20-1	TRBJ1-6	CSARKEGQLNSPLHF	TGCAGTGCTAGAAAGGAGGGACAGTTAAATTCACCCCTCCACTTT
TRBD2	NA	TRBV7-2	TRBJ2-1	CASSLGAIAGGLYNEQFF	TGTGCCAGCAGCTTAGGGGCAATAGCGGGGGGATTATACAATGAGCAGTTCTTC
NA	NA	TRBV6-6	TRBJ2-7	CASSYPGRGSYEQYF	TGTGCCAGCAGTTACCCTGGACGGGGGTCCTACGAGCAGTACTTC
NA	many	TRBV5-6	TRBJ2-7	CASSLGWRGYESYEQYF	TGTGCCAGCAGCTTGGGATGGCGGGGTTACGAGTCCTACGAGCAGTACTTC
TRBD2	NA	TRBV7-9	TRBJ2-1	CASSRLAGRSYNEQFF	TGTGCCAGCAGCCGGTTAGCGGGGCGATCCTACAATGAGCAGTTCTTC
NA	NA	TRBV12-5	TRBJ1-1	CASGLGMAMNTEAFF	TGTGCTAGTGGTTTGGGAATGGCCATGAACACTGAAGCTTTCTTT
NA	few	TRBV12-3/TRBV12-4	TRBJ2-2	CASSLTVNTGELFF	TGTGCCAGCAGTCTAACAGTGAACACCGGGGAGCTGTTTTTT
NA	NA	TRBV11-2	TRBJ1-4	CASSPGTGQDNEKLFF	TGTGCCAGCAGCCCTGGGACTGGGCAGGATAATGAAAAACTGTTTTTT
NA	NA	TRBV12-3/TRBV12-4	TRBJ2-3	CASSFDASVSTDTQYF	TGTGCCAGCAGTTTCGACGCATCTGTGAGCACAGATACGCAGTATTTT
NA	few	TRBV9	TRBJ2-3	CASSVVGRGSTDTQYF	TGTGCCAGCAGCGTAGTGGGTCGGGGTAGCACAGATACGCAGTATTTT